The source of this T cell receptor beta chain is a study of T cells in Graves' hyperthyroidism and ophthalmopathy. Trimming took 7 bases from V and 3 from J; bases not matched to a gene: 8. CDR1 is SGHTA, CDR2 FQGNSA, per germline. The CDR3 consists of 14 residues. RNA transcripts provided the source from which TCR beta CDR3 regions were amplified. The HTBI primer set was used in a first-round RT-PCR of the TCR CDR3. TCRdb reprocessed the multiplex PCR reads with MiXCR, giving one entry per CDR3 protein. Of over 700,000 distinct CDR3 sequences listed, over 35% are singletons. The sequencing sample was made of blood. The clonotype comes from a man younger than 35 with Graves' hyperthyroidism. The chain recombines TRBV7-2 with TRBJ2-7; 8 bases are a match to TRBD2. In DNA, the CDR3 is TGTGCCAGCACCACGGGAGGGCAGTACTACGAGCAGTACTTC. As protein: CASTTGGQYYEQYF.